This entry describes one TCR beta chain. The data stem from a study of blood T cell repertoires in COVID-19. The data were produced by immunoSEQ multiplex PCR, yet TCRdb's version contains in-frame clones alone and is incomplete. Of roughly 74,000 clones listed, 80% to 90% are singletons. The germline V and J ends were trimmed by 3 bases and 1 base, with 9 bases remaining between them. The CDR3 is made up of 14 amino acids. Germline V lookup: CDR1 SNHLY, CDR2 FYNNEI. The chain couples TRBV2 to TRBJ1-1, with a tentative D call TRBD1 (5 bases). This receptor was taken from a woman of 80 years or more with active or convalescent COVID-19. The sample was peripheral blood. The CDR3 protein is CASSDATANTEAFF. In nucleotides, the CDR3 is TGTGCCAGCAGTGATGCGACAGCGAACACTGAAGCTTTCTTT.